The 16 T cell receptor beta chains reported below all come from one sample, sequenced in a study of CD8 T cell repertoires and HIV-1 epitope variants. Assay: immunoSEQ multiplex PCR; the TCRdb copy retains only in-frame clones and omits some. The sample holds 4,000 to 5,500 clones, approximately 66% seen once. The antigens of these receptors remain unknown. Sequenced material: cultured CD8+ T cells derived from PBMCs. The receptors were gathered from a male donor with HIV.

Here the CDR3 reads CASSDSIGGGNEQFF. As DNA, the CDR3 is TGTGCCAGCAGTGACTCGATCGGAGGCGGCAATGAGCAGTTCTTC. The V call is TRBV6-4, the J call TRBJ2-1; a possible D gene is TRBD2 (5 bases). Trimming pared 0 bases from V and 6 bases from J, leaving 12 bases between. The CDR3 is 15 residues long. The germline gives CDR1 MRHNA, CDR2 SNTAGT.

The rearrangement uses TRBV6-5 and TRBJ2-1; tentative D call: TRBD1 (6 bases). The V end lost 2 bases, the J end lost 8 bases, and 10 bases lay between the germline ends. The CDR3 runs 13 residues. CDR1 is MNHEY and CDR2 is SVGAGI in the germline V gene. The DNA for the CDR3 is TGTGCCAGCAGTTACCGAAAGGGGGATGAGCAGTTCTTC. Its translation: CASSYRKGDEQFF.

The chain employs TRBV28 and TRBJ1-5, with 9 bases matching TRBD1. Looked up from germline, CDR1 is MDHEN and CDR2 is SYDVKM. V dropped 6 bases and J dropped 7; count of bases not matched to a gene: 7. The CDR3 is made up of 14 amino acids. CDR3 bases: TGTGCCAGCAGCTCGACAGGGGGGGAACAGCCCCAGCATTTT. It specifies CASSSTGGEQPQHF.

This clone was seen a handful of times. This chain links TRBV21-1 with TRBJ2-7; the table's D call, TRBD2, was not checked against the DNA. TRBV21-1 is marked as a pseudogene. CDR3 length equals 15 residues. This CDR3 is CASSKDSGGTYEQYF. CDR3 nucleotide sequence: TGTGCCAGCAGCAAAGATAGCGGGGGAACCTACGAGCAGTACTTC.

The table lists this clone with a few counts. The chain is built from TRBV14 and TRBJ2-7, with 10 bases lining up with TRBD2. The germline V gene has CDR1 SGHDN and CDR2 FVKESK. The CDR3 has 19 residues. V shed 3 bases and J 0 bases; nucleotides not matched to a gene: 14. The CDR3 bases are TGTGCCAGCAGCCATGACGGACTTAGGCTAGCGGGGGACTCCTACGAGCAGTACTTC. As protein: CASSHDGLRLAGDSYEQYF.

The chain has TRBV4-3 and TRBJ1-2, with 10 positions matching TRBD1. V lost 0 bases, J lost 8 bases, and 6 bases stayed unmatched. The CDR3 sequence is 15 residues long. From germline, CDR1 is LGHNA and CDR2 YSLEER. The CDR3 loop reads CASSQDGGTGDGYTF. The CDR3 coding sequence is TGCGCCAGCAGCCAAGATGGTGGGACAGGGGACGGCTACACCTTC.

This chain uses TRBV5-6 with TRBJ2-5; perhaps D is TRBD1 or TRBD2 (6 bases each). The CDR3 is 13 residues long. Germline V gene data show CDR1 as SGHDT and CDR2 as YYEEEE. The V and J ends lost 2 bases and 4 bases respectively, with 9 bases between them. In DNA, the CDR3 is TGTGCCAGCAGCTTAGGGGGGAGAGAGACCCAGTACTTC. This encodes CASSLGGRETQYF.

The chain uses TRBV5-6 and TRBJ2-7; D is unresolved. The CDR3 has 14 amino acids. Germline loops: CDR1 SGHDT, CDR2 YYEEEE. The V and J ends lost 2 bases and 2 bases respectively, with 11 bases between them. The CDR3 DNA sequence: TGTGCCAGCAGCTTAAAAGGGTCCGCCTACGAGCAGTACTTC. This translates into CASSLKGSAYEQYF.

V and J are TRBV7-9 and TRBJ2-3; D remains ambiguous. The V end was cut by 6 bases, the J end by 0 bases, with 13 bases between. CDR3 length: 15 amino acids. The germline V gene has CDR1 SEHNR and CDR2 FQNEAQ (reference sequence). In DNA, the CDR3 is TGTGCCAGCAGTTTGCAAATAGGGAGCACAGATACGCAGTATTTT. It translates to CASSLQIGSTDTQYF.

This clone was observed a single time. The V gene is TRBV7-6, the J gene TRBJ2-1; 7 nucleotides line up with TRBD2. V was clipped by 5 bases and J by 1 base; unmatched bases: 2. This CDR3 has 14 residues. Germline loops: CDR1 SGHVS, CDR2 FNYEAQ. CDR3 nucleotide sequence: TGTGCCAGCAGCGGGGGGGGATCCTACAATGAGCAGTTCTTC. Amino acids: CASSGGGSYNEQFF.

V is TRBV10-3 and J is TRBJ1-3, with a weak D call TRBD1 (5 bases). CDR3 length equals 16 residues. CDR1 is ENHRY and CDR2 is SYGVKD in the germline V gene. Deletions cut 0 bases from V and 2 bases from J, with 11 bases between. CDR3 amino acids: CAISESFRGPGNTIYF. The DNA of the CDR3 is TGTGCCATCAGTGAGTCGTTTAGGGGACCTGGAAACACCATATATTTT.

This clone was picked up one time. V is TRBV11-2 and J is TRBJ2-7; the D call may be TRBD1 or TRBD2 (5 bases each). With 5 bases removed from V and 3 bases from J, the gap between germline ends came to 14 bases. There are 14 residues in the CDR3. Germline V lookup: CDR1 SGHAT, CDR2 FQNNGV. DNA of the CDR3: TGTGCCAGCAGCGGAAATGGGGGAATCTACGAGCAGTACTTC. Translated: CASSGNGGIYEQYF.

The CDR3, as DNA: TGTGCCAGCAGCGATCAGCGGGGGGGATCCTACGAGCAGTACTTC. It codes for CASSDQRGGSYEQYF. The V and J genes are TRBV9 and TRBJ2-7, with 10 bases fitting TRBD2. With 3 bases clipped from V and 1 base from J, the junction kept 4 bases outside the gene matches. CDR1 is SGDLS, CDR2 YYNGEE, per germline. The CDR3 runs to 15 residues.

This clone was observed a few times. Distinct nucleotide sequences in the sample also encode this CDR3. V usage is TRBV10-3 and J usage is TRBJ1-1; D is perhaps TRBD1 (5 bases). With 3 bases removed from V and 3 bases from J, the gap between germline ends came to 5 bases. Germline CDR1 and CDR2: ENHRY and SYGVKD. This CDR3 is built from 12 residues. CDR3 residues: CAISEGDTEAFF. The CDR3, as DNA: TGTGCCATCAGTGAAGGGGACACTGAAGCTTTCTTT.

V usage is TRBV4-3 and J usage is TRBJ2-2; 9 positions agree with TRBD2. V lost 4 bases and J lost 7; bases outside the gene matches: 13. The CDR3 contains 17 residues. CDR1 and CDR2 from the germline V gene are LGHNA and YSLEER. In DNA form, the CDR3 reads TGCGCCAGCAGCCCCTGGACCCAGCGGGGGGAGATCGGGGAGCTGTTTTTT. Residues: CASSPWTQRGEIGELFF.

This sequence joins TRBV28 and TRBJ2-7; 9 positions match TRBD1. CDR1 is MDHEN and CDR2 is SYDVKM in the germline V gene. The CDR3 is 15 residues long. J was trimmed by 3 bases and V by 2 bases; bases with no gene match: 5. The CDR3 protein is CASSLRTGADYEQYF. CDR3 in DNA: TGTGCCAGCAGTTTAAGGACAGGGGCGGACTACGAGCAGTACTTC.